This T cell receptor beta chain came from a study of graft-versus-host responses after intestinal transplantation. For the study at large: In this cohort, recipients had multivisceral, liver-intestinal, or isolated intestinal transplants.

Stimulators, some 200,000 irradiated and violet-dye-labeled cells, were plated with some 200,000 CFSE-labeled responder cells. Proliferating responders of the CD3+CD4+ and CD3+CD8+ phenotypes with low CFSE were sorted after the reaction. V dropped 4 bases and J dropped 2; count of bases not matched to a gene: 11. Per germline, CDR1 SGHTS and CDR2 YDEGEE. This CDR3 has 18 residues. Measured with immunoSEQ multiplex PCR; TCRdb has only the in-frame clones, and not every one. Seen here are tens of thousands of clones, about 57% observed once, and the top ten hold approximately 1%. The sequenced sample was alloreactive CD4+ T cells from a mixed lymphocyte reaction culture, obtained before intestinal transplant. The subset: CFSE-low proliferating T cells sorted from roughly six-day pre-transplant mixed lymphocyte reaction (GvH or HvG direction). This sequence was found in a human patient who received an intestinal transplant. V and J are TRBV5-8 and TRBJ2-1; 11 bases fit TRBD2. CDR3 DNA: TGTGCCAGCAGCCGGGGGGTCCGACTAGCGGGGACCTACAATGAGCAGTTCTTC. This sequence encodes CASSRGVRLAGTYNEQFF.